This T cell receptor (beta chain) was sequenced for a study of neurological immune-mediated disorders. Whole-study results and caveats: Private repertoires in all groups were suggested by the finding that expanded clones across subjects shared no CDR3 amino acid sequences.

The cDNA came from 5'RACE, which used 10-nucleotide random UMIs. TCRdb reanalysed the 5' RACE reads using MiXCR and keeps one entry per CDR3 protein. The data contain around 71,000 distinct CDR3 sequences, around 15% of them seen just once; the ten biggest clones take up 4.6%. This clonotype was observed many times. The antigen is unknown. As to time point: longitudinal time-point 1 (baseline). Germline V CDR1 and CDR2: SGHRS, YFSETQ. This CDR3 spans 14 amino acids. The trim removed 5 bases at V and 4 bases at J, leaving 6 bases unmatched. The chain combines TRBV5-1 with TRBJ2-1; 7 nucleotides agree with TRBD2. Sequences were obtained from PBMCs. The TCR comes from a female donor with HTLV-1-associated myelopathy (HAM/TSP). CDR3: CASSLADLYNEQFF. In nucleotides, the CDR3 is TGCGCCAGCAGTCTAGCGGATCTGTACAATGAGCAGTTCTTC.